The 16 T cell receptor beta chains below were found in one sample sequenced in a study of identical twins. MiXCR, run by TCRdb on the 5' RACE reads, gives a single entry per CDR3 protein. The data show some 710,000 distinct CDR3 sequences, 6.1% seen once. Sequencing was carried out using naive T cells sorted from blood. The receptors come from a man aged 18 to 29 in good health.

This chain connects TRBV18 to TRBJ1-3, with TRBD1 as a possible D gene (6 bases). This CDR3 spans 16 amino acids. CDR1 KGHSH and CDR2 LQKENI come from the germline V gene. Between the trimmed V and J ends, which lost 0 bases and 5 bases, there was a span of 14 bases. This CDR3 reads CASSPPLDSPRNTIYF. Here the CDR3 DNA reads TGTGCCAGCTCACCACCCTTGGACAGTCCCAGAAACACCATATATTTT.

This clonotype was counted many times. The CDR3 nucleotides read TGTGCCAGCAGCATACGGAACGGCGGGGAGCTGTTTTTT. Translating gives CASSIRNGGELFF. J is TRBJ2-2 and V is TRBV7-9, with D unresolved. The V gene lost 5 bases and the J gene lost 7 bases, with 11 bases spanning the gap. The CDR3 is 13 residues long. The germline CDR1 and CDR2 sequences are SEHNR and FQNEAQ (reference sequence).

This clonotype was seen at least ten times. The chain combines TRBV5-1 with TRBJ2-1; the match to TRBD2 covers 9 bases. The CDR3 runs to 15 residues. Germline V gives CDR1 SGHRS, CDR2 YFSETQ. The V gene end was trimmed by 2 bases and the J gene end by 3 bases; junction bases not matched to a gene: 3. The chain's CDR3 is CASSFSGRGYNEQFF. As DNA, the CDR3 is TGCGCCAGCAGCTTTAGCGGGAGAGGCTACAATGAGCAGTTCTTC.

This sequence joins TRBV6-1 and TRBJ2-1, with 16 bases lining up with TRBD2. The CDR3 runs to 19 residues. Germline V gene sequence: CDR1 MNHNS, CDR2 SASEGT. Trimming at V came to 6 bases and at J to 6 bases, leaving 14 bases not matched to a gene. CDR3 bases: TGTGCCAGCAGCACCACTGCCGGGACTAGCGGGGGGGCTGGCAATGAGCAGTTCTTC. This codes for CASSTTAGTSGGAGNEQFF.

This chain connects TRBV10-3 to TRBJ1-2, with 8 nucleotides matching TRBD1. Per the germline V gene, CDR1 is ENHRY and CDR2 is SYGVKD. The CDR3 has 15 amino acids. Unmatched junction bases numbered 8, after V lost 5 bases and J lost 3 bases. The CDR3 reads CAISPGGKADYGYTF. The CDR3 region has the DNA TGTGCCATCAGTCCAGGGGGCAAAGCAGACTATGGCTACACCTTC.

The genes are TRBV3-1 and TRBJ2-7; TRBD2 is a possible D gene (5 bases). The V end was cut by 4 bases, the J end by 3 bases, with 10 bases between. The CDR3 totals 13 residues. CDR1 LGHDT and CDR2 YNNKEL come from the germline V gene (reference sequence). The CDR3 protein is CASSPDYLYEQYV. The CDR3, as DNA: TGTGCCAGCAGCCCAGACTATCTCTACGAGCAGTACGTC.

At least ten counts were recorded for this clonotype. The chain has TRBV12-3 or TRBV12-4 and TRBJ2-3; 7 bases fit TRBD1. Losses at the gene ends were 7 bases for V and 2 bases for J; bases not matched to a gene: 3. The CDR3 contains 13 residues. The CDR3 DNA reads as TGTGCCAGCAAGGGGGCGATCACAGATACGCAGTATTTT. This sequence encodes CASKGAITDTQYF.

This clonotype was counted between two and nine times. The J gene is TRBJ2-1, the V gene TRBV25-1, with 7 bases fitting TRBD2. The junction had 2 bases not matched to a gene; V was cut back by 4 bases and J by 2 bases. There are 14 residues in the CDR3. CDR1 is MGHDK and CDR2 is SYGVNS in the germline V gene. CDR3 bases: TGTGCCAGCAGTGTTGGGGGGGCCTACAATGAGCAGTTCTTC. Amino acid sequence: CASSVGGAYNEQFF.

This clonotype was recorded many times. The V and J genes are TRBV5-1 and TRBJ2-4, with 11 nucleotides matching TRBD2. This CDR3 has 19 amino acids. The germline CDR1 and CDR2 sequences are SGHRS and YFSETQ. J lost 9 bases, V lost 0 bases, and 17 bases had no gene match. The CDR3 DNA is TGCGCCAGCAGCTTGGGACAGCCTTTAAAACTAGCGGGAGCAGCCATTCAGTACTTC. Translation gives CASSLGQPLKLAGAAIQYF. Full variable domain (missing parts from reference TRBV5-1 and TRBJ2-4): KAGVTQTPRYLIKTRGQQVTLSCSPISGHRSVSWYQQTPGQGLQFLFEYFSETQRNKGNFPGRFSGRQFSNSRSEMNVSTLELGDSALYLCASSLGQPLKLAGAAIQYFGAGTRLSVL.

This clonotype has at least ten counts. This CDR3 is CASRERTGSPSDTQYF. Here the CDR3 DNA reads TGTGCCAGCAGGGAACGGACAGGTAGCCCCTCAGATACGCAGTATTTT. V and J are TRBV5-6 and TRBJ2-3; 7 bases are shared with TRBD1. V shed 5 bases and J 4 bases; nucleotides not matched to a gene: 13. Germline CDR1 is SGHDT and CDR2 is YYEEEE. The CDR3 runs to 16 residues.

This clonotype has a count of ten or more. The genes are TRBV24-1 and TRBJ2-1; 8 bases match TRBD2. V shed 3 bases and J 5 bases; nucleotides not matched to a gene: 8. CDR1 and CDR2 from the germline V gene are KGHDR and SFDVKD. The CDR3 is 16 residues long. The CDR3 here is CATSDPLAGENNEQFF. The CDR3 DNA reads as TGTGCCACCAGTGATCCGCTAGCGGGTGAAAACAATGAGCAGTTCTTC.

This clonotype was counted only a few times. The gene calls are TRBV6-5 and TRBJ2-3; D unclear. V gave up 3 bases and J gave up 1 base, with 20 bases separating them. There are 18 residues in the CDR3. Germline V CDR1 and CDR2: MNHEY, SVGAGI. CDR3 protein: CASSYTQAAVIGTDTQYF. The CDR3 DNA reads TGTGCCAGCAGTTATACCCAGGCCGCCGTCATCGGCACAGATACGCAGTATTTT.

Here the CDR3 reads CSARHGTRPSTDTQYF. The CDR3 coding sequence is TGCAGTGCTAGACATGGGACTCGGCCTAGCACAGATACGCAGTATTTT. The chain links TRBV20-1 to TRBJ2-3; a possible D gene is TRBD2 (6 bases). Trimming left V 2 bases short and J 0 bases short, with 15 bases between. In germline, CDR1 is DFQATT, CDR2 SNEGSKA (reference sequence). This CDR3 contains 16 residues.

This clonotype has a count of ten or more. The chain is built from TRBV20-1 and TRBJ1-2; D ambiguous. CDR1 and CDR2 from the germline V gene are DFQATT and SNEGSKA (reference sequence). V gave up 0 bases and J gave up 6 bases, with 8 bases separating them. The CDR3 extends over 12 amino acids. In DNA form, the CDR3 reads TGCAGTGCTAGAGATCTGGACGATGGCTACACCTTC. Its translation is CSARDLDDGYTF.

This clonotype showed up just a few times. This chain connects TRBV10-3 to TRBJ2-3, with D unclear. CDR3 length: 13 amino acids. Germline-derived CDR1 and CDR2 are ENHRY and SYGVKD. With 1 base removed from V and 6 bases from J, the gap between germline ends came to 8 bases. In DNA, the CDR3 is TGTGCCATCAGTGAGTGGGGTGTGGATACGCAGTATTTT. The encoded protein is CAISEWGVDTQYF.

This clonotype was counted a few times. The chain joins TRBV7-6 to TRBJ2-5; possibly TRBD1 for D (5 bases). Per germline, CDR1 SGHVS and CDR2 FNYEAQ. This CDR3 spans 15 amino acids. V was pared by 2 bases and J by 2 bases, with 12 bases between. The CDR3 region has the DNA TGTGCCAGCAGCTTAAGGGTGACAGAGCAAGAGACCCAGTACTTC. Its protein product is CASSLRVTEQETQYF.